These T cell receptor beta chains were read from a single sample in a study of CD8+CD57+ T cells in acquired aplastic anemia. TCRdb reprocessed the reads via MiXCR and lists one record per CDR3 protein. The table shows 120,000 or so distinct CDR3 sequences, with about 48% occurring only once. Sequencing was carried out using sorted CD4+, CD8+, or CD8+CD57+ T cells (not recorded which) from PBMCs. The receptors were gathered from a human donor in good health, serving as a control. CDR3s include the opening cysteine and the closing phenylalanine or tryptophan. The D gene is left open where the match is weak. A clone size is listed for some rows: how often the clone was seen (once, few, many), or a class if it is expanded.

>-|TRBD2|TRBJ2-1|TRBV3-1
TGTGCCAGCAGCCAAGCGGGCGGGGGGGCTTACAATGAGCAGTTCTTC
CASSQAGGGAYNEQFF
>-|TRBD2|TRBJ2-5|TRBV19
TGTGCCAGTAGTTTTAGCGGGGGGGAAGAGACCCAGTACTTC
CASSFSGGEETQYF
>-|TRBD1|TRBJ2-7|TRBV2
TGTGCCAGCAGTGCCGGGACAGGGAGCGAGCAGTACTTC
CASSAGTGSEQYF
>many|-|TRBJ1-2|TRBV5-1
TGCGCCAGCAGCTCCCGTCGGGCAGGGAGTAACTATGGCTACACCTTC
CASSSRRAGSNYGYTF
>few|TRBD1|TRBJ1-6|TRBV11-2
TGTGCCAGCAGCCAGGACAGGGGGATGTCATCCTATAATTCACCCCTCCACTTT
CASSQDRGMSSYNSPLHF
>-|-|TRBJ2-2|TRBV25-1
TGTGCCAGCAGTGGACCTTTCACCGGGGAGCTGTTTTTT
CASSGPFTGELFF
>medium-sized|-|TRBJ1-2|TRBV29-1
TGCAGCGTGCCCACCGCGGGGCAGGGAAACTATGGCTACACCTTC
CSVPTAGQGNYGYTF
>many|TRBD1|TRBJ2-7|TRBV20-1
TGCAGTGCTACCGGAGCCAGGGGGAGTTACGAGCAGTACTTC
CSATGARGSYEQYF
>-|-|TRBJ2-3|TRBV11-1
TGTGCCAGCATCCCTTCTGACTCGTCGTCCACAGATACGCAGTATTTT
CASIPSDSSSTDTQYF
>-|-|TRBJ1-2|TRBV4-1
TGCGCCAGCAGCCAAGTGTCGGGGGGTAATGGCTACACCTTC
CASSQVSGGNGYTF
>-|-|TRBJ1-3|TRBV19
TGTGCCAGTACCCTACCCCAGGGAAACACCATATATTTT
CASTLPQGNTIYF
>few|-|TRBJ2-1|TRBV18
TGTGCCAGCTCACCGGAGCTCCTCTCCTACAATGAGCAGTTCTTC
CASSPELLSYNEQFF
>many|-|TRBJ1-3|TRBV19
TGTGCCAGTAGTCCCAGGCCCTTCGGCACCATATATTTT
CASSPRPFGTIYF
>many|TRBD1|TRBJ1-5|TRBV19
TGTGCCAGTAGTATACCAGGGGGGGGTGGAAATCAGCCCCAGCATTTT
CASSIPGGGGNQPQHF
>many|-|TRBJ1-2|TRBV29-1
TGCAGCGTTGATCCCGGCAGGGCCGGCTACACCTTC
CSVDPGRAGYTF
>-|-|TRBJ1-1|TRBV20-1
TGCAGTGTAGTCCGGGGTATGAACACTGAAGCTTTCTTT
CSVVRGMNTEAFF
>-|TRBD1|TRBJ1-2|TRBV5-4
TGTGCCAGCAGCGAGGGACAGGGGAGACATGGCTACACCTTC
CASSEGQGRHGYTF